This T cell receptor beta chain comes out of a study of blood T cells in healthy people across ages. Study-level results: The study regarded diversity estimates from one million T cells as underestimates. Diversity of TCR beta per million T cells declined in a roughly linear way with age. With unsorted PBMCs, a conclusive comparison of naive versus antigen-experienced cells was not possible.

The authors ran a second PCR of about 6 to 11 cycles using a sample-barcoded 5' primer and a J-beta primer mix. A template-switch adaptor that had 12 random nucleotides put a tag on each cDNA molecule. TCRdb reanalysed the 5' RACE reads using MiXCR and keeps one entry per CDR3 protein. The sample contains a few hundred thousand distinct CDR3 sequences, about 49% of which appear only once. Regarding this clonotype: Its antigen is as yet unknown.

With 7 bases removed from V and 1 base from J, the gap between germline ends came to 17 bases. CDR1 is MNHEY and CDR2 is SVGEGT in the germline V gene. The CDR3 is made up of 15 amino acids. Sequenced sample: blood. The TCR originated in a man in his 60s in good health. This sequence joins TRBV6-2 or TRBV6-3 and TRBJ2-7, with D unresolved. DNA for the CDR3: TGTGCCAGCACCAAAGGCCTAACTGTATCCTACGAGCAGTACTTC. Translated, it gives CASTKGLTVSYEQYF.